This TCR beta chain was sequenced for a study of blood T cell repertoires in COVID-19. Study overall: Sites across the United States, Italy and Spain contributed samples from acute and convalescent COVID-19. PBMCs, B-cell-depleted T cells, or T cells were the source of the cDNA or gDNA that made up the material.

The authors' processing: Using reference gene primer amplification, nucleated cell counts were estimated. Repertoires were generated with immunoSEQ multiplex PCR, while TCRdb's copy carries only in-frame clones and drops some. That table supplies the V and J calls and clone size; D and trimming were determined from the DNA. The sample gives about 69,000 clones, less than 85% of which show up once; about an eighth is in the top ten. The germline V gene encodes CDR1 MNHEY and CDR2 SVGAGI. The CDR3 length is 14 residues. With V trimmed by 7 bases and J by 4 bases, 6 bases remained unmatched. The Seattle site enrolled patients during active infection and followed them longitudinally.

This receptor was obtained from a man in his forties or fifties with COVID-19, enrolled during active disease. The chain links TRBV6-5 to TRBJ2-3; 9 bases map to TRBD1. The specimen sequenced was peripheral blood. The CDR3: CASTSDRGSDTQYF. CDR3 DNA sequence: TGTGCCAGCACGAGCGACAGGGGGTCAGATACGCAGTATTTT.